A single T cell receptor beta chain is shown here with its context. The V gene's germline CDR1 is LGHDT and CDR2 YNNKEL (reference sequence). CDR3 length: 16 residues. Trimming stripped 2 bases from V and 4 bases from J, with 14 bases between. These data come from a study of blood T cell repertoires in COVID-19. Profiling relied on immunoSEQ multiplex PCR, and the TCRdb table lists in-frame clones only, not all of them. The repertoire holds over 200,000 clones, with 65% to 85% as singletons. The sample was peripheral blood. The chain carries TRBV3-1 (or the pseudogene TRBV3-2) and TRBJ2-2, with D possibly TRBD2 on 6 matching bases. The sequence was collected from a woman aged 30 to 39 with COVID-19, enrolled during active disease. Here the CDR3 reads CASSQISVAVTGELFF. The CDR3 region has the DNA TGTGCCAGCAGCCAAATCTCAGTAGCGGTCACCGGGGAGCTGTTTTTT.